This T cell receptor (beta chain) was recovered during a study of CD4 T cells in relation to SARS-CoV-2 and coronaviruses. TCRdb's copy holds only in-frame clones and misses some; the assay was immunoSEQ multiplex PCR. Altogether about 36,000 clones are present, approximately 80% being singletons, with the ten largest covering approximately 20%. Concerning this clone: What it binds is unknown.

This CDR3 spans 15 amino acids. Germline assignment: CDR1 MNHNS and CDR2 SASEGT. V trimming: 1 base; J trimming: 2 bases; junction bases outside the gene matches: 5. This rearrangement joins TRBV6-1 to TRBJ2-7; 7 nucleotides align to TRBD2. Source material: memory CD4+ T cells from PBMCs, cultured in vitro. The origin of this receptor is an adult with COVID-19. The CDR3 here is CASSEGLAVAYEQYF. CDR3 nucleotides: TGTGCCAGCAGTGAAGGGCTAGCGGTGGCCTACGAGCAGTACTTC.